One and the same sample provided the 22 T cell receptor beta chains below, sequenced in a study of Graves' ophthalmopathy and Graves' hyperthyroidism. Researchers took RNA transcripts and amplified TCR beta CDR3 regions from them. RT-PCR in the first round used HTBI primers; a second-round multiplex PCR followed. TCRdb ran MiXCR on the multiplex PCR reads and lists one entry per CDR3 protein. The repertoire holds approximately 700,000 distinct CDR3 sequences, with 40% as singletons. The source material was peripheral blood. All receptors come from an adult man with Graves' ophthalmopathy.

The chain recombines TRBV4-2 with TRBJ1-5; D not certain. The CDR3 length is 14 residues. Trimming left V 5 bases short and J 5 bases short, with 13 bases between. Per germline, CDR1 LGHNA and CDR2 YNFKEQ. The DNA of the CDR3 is TGTGCCAGCAGCTTGTGGTCAGCTGATCAGCCCCAGCATTTT. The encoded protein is CASSLWSADQPQHF.

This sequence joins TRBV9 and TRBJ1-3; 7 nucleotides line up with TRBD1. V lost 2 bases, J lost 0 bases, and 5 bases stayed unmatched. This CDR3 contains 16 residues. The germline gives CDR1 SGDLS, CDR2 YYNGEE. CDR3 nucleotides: TGTGCCAGCAGCGTCACAGGGGTCGTCTCTGGAAACACCATATATTTT. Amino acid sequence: CASSVTGVVSGNTIYF.

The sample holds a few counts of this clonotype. For the CDR3, the DNA is TGTGCCAGCAGCTCGACAGGGGGCGCAGGGGAAAAACTGTTTTTT. Protein product: CASSSTGGAGEKLFF. V gene TRBV7-9 combines with J gene TRBJ1-4; 10 bases line up with TRBD1. Germline V gene lookup returns CDR1 SEHNR and CDR2 FQNEAQ (reference sequence). Trimming at V came to 4 bases and at J to 8 bases, leaving 7 bases not matched to a gene. This CDR3 is 15 amino acids long.

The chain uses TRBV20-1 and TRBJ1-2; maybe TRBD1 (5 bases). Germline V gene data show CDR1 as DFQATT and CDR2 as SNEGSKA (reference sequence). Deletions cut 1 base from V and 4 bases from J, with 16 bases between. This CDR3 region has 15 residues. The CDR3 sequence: CSARVAGQKSYGYTF. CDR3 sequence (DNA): TGCAGTGCTAGAGTCGCAGGGCAGAAGAGCTATGGCTACACCTTC.

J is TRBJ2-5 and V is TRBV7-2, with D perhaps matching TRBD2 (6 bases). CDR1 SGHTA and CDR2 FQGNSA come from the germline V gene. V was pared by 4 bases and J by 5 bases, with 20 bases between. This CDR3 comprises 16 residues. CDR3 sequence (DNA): TGTGCCAGCAGCTCGCAGGGTGGTGCGGGGAGTGAGACCCAGTACTTC. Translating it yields CASSSQGGAGSETQYF. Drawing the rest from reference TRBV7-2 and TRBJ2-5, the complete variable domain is GAGVSQSPSNKVTEKGKDVELRCDPISGHTALYWYRQSLGQGLEFLIYFQGNSAPDKSGLPSDRFSAERTGGSVSTLTIQRTQQEDSAVYLCASSSQGGAGSETQYFGPGTRLLVL.

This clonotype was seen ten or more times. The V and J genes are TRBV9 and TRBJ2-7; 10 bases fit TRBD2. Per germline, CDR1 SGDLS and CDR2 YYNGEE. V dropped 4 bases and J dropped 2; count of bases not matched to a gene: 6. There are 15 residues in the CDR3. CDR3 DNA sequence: TGTGCCAGCAGCCCCGGACTAGCGGAAACCTACGAGCAGTACTTC. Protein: CASSPGLAETYEQYF. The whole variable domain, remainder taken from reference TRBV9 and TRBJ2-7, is DSGVTQTPKHLITATGQRVTLRCSPRSGDLSVYWYQQSLDQGLQFLIQYYNGEERAKGNILERFSAQQFPDLHSELNLSSLELGDSALYFCASSPGLAETYEQYFGPGTRLTVT.

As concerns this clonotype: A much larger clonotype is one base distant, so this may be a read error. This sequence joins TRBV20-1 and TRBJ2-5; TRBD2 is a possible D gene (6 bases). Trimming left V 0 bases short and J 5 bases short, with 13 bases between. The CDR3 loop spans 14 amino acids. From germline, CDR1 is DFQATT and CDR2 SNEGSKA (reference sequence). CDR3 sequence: CSARDPEGRETQYF. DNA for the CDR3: TGCAGTGCTAGAGATCCGGAGGGCAGGGAGACCCAGTACTTC.

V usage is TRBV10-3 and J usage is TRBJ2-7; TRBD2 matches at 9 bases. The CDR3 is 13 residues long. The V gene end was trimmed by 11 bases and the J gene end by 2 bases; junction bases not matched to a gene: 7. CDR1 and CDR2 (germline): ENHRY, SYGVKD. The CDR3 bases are TGTGCCTTACGTCCTAGCGGGACCTACGAGCAGTACTTC. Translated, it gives CALRPSGTYEQYF.

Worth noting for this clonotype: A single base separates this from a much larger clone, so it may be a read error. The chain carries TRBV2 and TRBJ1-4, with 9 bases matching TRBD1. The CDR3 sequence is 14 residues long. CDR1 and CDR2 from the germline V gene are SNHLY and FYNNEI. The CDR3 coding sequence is TGTGCCGGCAGGCCGGGACAGGGTAGTGAAAAACTGTTTTTT. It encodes CAGRPGQGSEKLFF. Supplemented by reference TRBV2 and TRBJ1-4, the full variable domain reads EPEVTQTPSHQVTQMGQEVILRCVPISNHLYFYWYRQILGQKVEFLVSFYNNEISEKSEIFDDQFSVERPDGSNFTLKIRSTKLEDSAMYFCAGRPGQGSEKLFFGSGTQLSVL.

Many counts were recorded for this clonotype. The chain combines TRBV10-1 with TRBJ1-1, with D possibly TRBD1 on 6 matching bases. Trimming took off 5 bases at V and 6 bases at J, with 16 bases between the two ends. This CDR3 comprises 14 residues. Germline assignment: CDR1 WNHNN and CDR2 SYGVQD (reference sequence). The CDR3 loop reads CASSKGGLKAEAFF. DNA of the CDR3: TGCGCCAGCAGTAAAGGGGGTCTTAAGGCTGAAGCTTTCTTT.

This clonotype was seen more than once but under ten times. The CDR3 loop reads CASHLEGGWKAFF. The CDR3 DNA reads TGTGCCAGCCATCTCGAGGGGGGGTGGAAAGCTTTCTTT. The chain has TRBV12-3 or TRBV12-4 and TRBJ1-1, with D possibly matching TRBD1 (6 bases). The V gene lost 8 bases and the J gene lost 9 bases, with 19 bases spanning the gap. The CDR3 extends over 13 amino acids.

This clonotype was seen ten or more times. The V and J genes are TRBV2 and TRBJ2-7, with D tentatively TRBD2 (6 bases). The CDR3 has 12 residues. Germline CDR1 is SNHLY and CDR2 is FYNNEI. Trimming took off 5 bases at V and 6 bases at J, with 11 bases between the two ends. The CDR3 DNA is TGTGCCAGCAGTTCCCCCGGGGGCGAGCAGTACTTC. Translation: CASSSPGGEQYF.

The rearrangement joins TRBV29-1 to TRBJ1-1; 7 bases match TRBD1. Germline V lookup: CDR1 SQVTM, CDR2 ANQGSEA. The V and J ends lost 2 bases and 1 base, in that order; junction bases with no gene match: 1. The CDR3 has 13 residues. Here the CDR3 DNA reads TGCAGCGTTGAACGACAGGGGAACACTGAAGCTTTCTTT. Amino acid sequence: CSVERQGNTEAFF.

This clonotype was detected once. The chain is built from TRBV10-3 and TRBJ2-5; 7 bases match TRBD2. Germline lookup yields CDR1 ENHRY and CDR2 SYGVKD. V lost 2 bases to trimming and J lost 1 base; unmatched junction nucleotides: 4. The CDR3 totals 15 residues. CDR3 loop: CAISEIGGGQETQYF. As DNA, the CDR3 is TGTGCCATCAGTGAGATCGGCGGGGGCCAAGAGACCCAGTACTTC.

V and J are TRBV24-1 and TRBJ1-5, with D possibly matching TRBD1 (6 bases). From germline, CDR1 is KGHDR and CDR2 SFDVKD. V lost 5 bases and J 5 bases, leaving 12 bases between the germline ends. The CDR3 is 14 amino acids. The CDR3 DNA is TGTGCCACCAGTGCTAGGGAGGGGGATCAGCCCCAGCATTTT. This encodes CATSAREGDQPQHF.

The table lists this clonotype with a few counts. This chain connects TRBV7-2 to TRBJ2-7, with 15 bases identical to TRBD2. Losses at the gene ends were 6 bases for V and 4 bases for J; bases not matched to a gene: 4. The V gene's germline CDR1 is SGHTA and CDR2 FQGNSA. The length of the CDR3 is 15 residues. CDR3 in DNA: TGTGCCAGCAGGGGCGGGACTAGCGGGAGGTACGAGCAGTACTTC. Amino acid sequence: CASRGGTSGRYEQYF.

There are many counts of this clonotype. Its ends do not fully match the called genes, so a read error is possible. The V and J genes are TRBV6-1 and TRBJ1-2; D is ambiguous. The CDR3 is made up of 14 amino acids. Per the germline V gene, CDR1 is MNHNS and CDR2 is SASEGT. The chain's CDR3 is CASSEGSRFYGYTF. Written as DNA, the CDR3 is TGTGCCAGCAGCGAAGGTAGCAGGTTCTATGGCTACACCTTC.

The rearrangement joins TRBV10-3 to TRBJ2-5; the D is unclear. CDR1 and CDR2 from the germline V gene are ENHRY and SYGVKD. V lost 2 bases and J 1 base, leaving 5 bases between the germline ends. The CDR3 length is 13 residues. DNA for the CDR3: TGTGCCATCAGTGAGCCAGTCCAAGAGACCCAGTACTTC. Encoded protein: CAISEPVQETQYF.

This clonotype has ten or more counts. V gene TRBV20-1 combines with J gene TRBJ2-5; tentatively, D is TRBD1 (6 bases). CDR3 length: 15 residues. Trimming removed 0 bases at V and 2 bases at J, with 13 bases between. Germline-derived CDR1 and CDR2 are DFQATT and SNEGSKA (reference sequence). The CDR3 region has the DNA TGCAGTGCTAGAGATCTCGTGAGGGGGCAAGAGACCCAGTACTTC. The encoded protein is CSARDLVRGQETQYF.

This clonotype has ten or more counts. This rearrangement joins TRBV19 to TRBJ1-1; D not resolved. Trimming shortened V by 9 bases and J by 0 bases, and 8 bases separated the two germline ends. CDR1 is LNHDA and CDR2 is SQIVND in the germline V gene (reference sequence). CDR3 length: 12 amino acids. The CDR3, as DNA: TGTGCCAGCAGTCATTTGAACACTGAAGCTTTCTTT. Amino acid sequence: CASSHLNTEAFF.

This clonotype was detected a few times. The CDR3 bases are TGTGCCAGCAGCCAAGAGGGGGAAGCTTTCTTT. Amino acids: CASSQEGEAFF. The chain joins TRBV3-1 to TRBJ1-1, with D uncertain. V lost 0 bases and J lost 8, with 4 bases in between. Per the germline V gene, CDR1 is LGHDT and CDR2 is YNNKEL (reference sequence). This CDR3 is built from 11 residues.

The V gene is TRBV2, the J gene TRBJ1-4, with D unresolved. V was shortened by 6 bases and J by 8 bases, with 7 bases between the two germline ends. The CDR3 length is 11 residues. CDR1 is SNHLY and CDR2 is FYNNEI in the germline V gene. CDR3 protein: CASSPREKLFF. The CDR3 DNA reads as TGTGCCAGCAGCCCCCGAGAAAAACTGTTTTTT.